Presented here are 6 T cell receptor beta chains from one specimen sequenced in a study of metastatic and nonmetastatic thyroid tumors. Each patient came to thyroid surgery without any prior treatment (of any kind). Via MiXCR, TCRdb re-called the PCR reads. The data contain about 82,000 clones, roughly an eighth of them singletons. Sequencing was performed on tumor tissue. The source is a female donor with papillary thyroid cancer or a benign thyroid nodule (not recorded which). Some clones in this sample may be carry-over from other donors' samples.

A few counts support this clone. A read error may be the cause here, since a much bigger clone is one base away. The rearrangement links TRBV27 to TRBJ2-1; no clear D gene. CDR1 and CDR2 from the germline V gene are MNHEY and SMNVEV (reference sequence). Trimming left V 4 bases short and J 8 bases short, with 30 bases between. There are 19 residues in the CDR3. CDR3 nucleotides: TGTGCCAGCAGTTCCCTATTCTTCCAGGTGGGAAGGCCTGTCCATGAGCAGTTCTTC. It is translated as CASSSLFFQVGRPVHEQFF.

This clone occurred a few times. The junction and the germline gene differ at one end; a read error may be behind it. The rearrangement links TRBV28 to TRBJ2-3; 9 bases are shared with TRBD2. There are 17 residues in the CDR3. CDR1 MDHEN and CDR2 SYDVKM come from the germline V gene. This CDR3 reads CASSCATLAGYRDTQYF. CDR3 nucleotides: TGCGCCAGCAGTTGTGCCACCCTAGCGGGGTACCGAGATACGCAGTATTTT.

In this sample, this clone turned up many times. The chain uses TRBV6-1 and TRBJ2-1; possibly TRBD2 for D (5 bases). Trimming left V 5 bases short and J 12 bases short, with 11 bases between. The germline V gene encodes CDR1 MNHNS and CDR2 SASEGT. CDR3 size: 11 residues. CDR3 residues: CASSRLAGQFF. The DNA for the CDR3 is TGTGCCAGCAGTCGGCTGGCGGGGCAGTTCTTC.

This clone appeared many times. In DNA form, the CDR3 reads TGTGCCAGCAGCTTGATGGGTTCCTACGAGCAGTACTTC. This gives the protein CASSLMGSYEQYF. J is TRBJ2-7 and V is TRBV5-4; no firm D call. This CDR3 comprises 13 residues. Germline V lookup: CDR1 SGHNT, CDR2 YYREEE (reference sequence). V was clipped by 1 base and J by 1 base, with 6 bases between them.

About this clone: A much larger clone differs from this one at a single base, so this may be a read error. This chain uses TRBV6-4 with TRBJ2-1; 9 bases match TRBD2. Germline lookup yields CDR1 MRHNA and CDR2 SNTAGT. This CDR3 comprises 13 residues. The CDR3 protein is CASSRGGRDEQLF. In DNA form, the CDR3 reads TGTGCCAGCTCCAGGGGCGGGAGGGATGAGCAGTTATTC.

The table lists this clone with a few counts. With a much larger clone just one base away, this may be a read error. The same CDR3 can be traced to other DNA sequences in this sample. V usage is TRBV28 and J usage is TRBJ1-2, with a possible D match to TRBD1 (6 bases). The CDR3 is 15 amino acids. The germline CDR1 and CDR2 sequences are MDHEN and SYDVKM. Written as DNA, the CDR3 is TGTGCCGGCAGTTTTCTCTCCGGGACAAACTATGGCTACACCTTC. It specifies CAGSFLSGTNYGYTF.